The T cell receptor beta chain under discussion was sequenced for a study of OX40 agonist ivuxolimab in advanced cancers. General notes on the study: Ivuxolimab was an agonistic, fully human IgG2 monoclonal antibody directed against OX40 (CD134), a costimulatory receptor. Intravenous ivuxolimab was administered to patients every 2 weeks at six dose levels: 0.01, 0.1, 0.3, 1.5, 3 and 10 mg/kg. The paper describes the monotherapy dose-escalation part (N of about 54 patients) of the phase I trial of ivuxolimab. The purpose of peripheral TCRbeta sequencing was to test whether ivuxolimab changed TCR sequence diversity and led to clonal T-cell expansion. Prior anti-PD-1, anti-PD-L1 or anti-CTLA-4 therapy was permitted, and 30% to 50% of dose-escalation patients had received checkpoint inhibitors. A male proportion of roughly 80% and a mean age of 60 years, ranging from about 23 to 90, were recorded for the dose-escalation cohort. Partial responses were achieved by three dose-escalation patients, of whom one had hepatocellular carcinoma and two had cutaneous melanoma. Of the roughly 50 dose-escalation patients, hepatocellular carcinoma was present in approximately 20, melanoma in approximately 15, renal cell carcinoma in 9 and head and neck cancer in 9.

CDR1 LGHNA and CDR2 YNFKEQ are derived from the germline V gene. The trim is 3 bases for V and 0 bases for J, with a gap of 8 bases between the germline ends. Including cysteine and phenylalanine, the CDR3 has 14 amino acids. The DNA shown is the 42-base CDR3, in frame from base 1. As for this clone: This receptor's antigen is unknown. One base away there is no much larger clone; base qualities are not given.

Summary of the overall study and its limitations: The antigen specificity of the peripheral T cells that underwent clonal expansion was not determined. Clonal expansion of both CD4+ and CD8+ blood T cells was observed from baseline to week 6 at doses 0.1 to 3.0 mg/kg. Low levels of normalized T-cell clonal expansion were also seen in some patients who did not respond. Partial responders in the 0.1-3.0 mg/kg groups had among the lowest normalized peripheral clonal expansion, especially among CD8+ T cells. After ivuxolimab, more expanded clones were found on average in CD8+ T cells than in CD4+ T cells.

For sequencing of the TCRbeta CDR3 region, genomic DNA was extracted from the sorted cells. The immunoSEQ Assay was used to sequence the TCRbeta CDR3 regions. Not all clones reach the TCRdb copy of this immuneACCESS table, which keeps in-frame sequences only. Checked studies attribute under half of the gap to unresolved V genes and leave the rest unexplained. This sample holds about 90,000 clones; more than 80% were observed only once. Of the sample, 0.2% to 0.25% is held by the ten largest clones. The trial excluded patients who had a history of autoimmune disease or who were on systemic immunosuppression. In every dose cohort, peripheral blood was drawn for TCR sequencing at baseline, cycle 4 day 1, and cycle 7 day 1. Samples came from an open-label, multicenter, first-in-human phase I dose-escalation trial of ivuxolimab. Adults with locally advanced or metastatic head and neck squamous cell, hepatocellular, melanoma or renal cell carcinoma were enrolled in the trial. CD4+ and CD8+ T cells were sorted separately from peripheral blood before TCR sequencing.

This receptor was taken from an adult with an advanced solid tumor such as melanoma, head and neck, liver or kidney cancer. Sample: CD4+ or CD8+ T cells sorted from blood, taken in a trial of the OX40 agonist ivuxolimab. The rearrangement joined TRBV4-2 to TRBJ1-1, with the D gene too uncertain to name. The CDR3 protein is CASSQGSMNTEAFF. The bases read TGTGCCAGCAGCCAGGGATCCATGAACACTGAAGCTTTCTTT.